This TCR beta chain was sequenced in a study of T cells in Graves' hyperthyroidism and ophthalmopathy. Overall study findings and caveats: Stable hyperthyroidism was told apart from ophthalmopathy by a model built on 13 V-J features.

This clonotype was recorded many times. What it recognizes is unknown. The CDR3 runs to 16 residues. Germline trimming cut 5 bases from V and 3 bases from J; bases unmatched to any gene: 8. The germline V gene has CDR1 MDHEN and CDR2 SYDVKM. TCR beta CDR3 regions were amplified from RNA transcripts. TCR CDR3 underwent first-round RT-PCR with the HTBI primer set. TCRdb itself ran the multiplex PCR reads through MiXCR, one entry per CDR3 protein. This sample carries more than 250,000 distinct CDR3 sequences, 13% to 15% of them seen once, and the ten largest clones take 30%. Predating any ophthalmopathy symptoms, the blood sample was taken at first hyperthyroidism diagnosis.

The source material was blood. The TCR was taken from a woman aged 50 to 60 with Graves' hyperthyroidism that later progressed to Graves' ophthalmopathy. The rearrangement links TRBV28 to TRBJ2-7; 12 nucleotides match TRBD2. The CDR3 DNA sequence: TGTGCCAGCAGTCCCTGGACTAGCGGGAACCGCTACGAGCAGTACTTC. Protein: CASSPWTSGNRYEQYF. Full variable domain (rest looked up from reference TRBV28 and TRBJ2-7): DVKVTQSSRYLVKRTGEKVFLECVQDMDHENMFWYRQDPGLGLRLIYFSYDVKMKEKGDIPEGYSVSREKKERFSLILESASTNQTSMYLCASSPWTSGNRYEQYFGPGTRLTVT.